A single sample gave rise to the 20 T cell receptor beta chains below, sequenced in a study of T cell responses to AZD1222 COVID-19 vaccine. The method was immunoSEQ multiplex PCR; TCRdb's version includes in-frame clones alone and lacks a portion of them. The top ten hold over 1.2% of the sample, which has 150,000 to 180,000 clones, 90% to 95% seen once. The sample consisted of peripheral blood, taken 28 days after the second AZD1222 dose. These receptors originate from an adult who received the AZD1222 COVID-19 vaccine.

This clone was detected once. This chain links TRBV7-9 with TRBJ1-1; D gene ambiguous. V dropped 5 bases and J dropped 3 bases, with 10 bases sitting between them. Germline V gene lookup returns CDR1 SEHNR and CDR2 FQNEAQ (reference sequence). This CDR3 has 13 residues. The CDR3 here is CASSPLIDTEAFF. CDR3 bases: TGTGCCAGCAGCCCTTTAATCGACACTGAAGCTTTCTTT.

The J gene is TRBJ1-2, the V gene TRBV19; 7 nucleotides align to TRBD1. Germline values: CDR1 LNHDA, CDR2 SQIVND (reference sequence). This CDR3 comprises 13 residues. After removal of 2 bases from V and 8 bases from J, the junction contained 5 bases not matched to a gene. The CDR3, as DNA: TGTGCCAGTAGTATAAGCAGGGGGGAAGGCTACACCTTC. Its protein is CASSISRGEGYTF.

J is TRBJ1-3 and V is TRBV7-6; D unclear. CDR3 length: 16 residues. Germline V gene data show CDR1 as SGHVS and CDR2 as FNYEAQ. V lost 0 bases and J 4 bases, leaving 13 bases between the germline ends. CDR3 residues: CASSLALGSRGNTIYF. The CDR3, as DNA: TGTGCCAGCAGCTTAGCGCTGGGGAGCAGAGGAAACACCATATATTTT.

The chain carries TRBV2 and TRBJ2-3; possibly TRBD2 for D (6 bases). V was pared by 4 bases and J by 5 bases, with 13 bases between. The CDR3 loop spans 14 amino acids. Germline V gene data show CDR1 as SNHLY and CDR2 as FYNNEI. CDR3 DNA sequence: TGTGCCAGCAGTGTTGTGGGAGGCGTAGATACGCAGTATTTT. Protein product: CASSVVGGVDTQYF.

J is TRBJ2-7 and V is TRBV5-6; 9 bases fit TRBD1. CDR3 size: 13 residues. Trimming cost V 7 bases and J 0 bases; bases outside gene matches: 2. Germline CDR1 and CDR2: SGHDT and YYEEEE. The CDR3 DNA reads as TGTGCCAGCGGGACAGGGAACTCCTACGAGCAGTACTTC. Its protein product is CASGTGNSYEQYF. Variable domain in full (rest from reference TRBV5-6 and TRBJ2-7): DAGVTQSPTHLIKTRGQQVTLRCSPKSGHDTVSWYQQALGQGPQFIFQYYEEEERQRGNFPDRFSGHQFPNYSSELNVNALLLGDSALYLCASGTGNSYEQYFGPGTRLTVT.

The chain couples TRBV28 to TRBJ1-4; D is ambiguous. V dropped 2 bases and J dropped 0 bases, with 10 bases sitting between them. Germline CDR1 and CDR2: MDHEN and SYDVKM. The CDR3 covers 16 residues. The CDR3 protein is CASSLGFTSTNEKLFF. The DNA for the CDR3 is TGTGCCAGCAGTTTAGGTTTCACATCAACTAATGAAAAACTGTTTTTT.

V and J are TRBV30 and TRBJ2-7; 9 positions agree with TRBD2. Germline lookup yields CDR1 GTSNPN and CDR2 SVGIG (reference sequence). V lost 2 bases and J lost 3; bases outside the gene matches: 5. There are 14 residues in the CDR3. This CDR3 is CAWSWGAGGYEQYF. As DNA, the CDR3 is TGTGCCTGGAGTTGGGGAGCGGGAGGCTACGAGCAGTACTTC. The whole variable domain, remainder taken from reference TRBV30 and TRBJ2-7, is SQTIHQWPATLVQPVGSPLSLECTVEGTSNPNLYWYRQAAGRGLQLLFYSVGIGQISSEVPQNLSASRPQDRQFILSSKKLLLSDSGFYLCAWSWGAGGYEQYFGPGTRLTVT.

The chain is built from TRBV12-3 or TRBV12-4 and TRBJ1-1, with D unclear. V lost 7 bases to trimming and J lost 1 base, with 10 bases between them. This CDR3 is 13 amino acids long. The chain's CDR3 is CASTKTGNTEAFF. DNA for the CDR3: TGTGCCAGCACCAAGACGGGGAACACTGAAGCTTTCTTT.

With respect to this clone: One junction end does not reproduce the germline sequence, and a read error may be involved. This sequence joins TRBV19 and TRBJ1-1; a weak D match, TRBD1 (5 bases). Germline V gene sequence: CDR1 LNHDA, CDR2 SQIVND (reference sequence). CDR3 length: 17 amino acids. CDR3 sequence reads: CASSLEGPRRGNTEAFF. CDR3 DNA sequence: TGTGCCAGTAGTTTAGAGGGACCCCGGCGAGGGAACACTGAAGCTTTCTTT.

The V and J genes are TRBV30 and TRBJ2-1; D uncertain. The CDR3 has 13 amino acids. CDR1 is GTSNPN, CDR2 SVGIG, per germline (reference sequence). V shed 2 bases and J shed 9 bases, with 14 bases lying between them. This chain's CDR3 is CAWSTSRGFEQFF. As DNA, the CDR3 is TGTGCCTGGAGTACTTCTCGCGGATTTGAGCAGTTCTTC.

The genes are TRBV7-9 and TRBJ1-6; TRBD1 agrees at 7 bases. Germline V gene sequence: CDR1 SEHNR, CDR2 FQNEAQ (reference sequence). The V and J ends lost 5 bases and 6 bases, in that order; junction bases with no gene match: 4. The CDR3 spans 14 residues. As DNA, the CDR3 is TGTGCCAGCAGCCTGGGACAGATTAATTCACCCCTCCACTTT. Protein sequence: CASSLGQINSPLHF.

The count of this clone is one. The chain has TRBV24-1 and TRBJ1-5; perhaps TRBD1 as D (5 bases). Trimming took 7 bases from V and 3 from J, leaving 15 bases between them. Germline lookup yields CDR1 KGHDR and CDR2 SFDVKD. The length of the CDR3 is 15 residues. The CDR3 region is CATRISQETNQPQHF. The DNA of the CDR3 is TGTGCCACCAGAATTTCACAGGAGACCAATCAGCCCCAGCATTTT.

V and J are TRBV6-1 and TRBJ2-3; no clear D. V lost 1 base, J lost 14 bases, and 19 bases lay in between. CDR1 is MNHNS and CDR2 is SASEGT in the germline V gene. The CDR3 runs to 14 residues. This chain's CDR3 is CASSEVRMGNVPYF. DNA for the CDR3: TGTGCCAGCAGTGAAGTTAGAATGGGGAATGTCCCGTATTTT.

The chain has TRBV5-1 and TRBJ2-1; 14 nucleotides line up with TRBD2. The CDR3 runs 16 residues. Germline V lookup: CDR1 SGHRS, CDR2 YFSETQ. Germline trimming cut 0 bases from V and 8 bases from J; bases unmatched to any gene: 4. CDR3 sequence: CASSLGGTSGSHEQFF. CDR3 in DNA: TGCGCCAGCAGCTTGGGAGGGACTAGCGGGAGTCATGAGCAGTTCTTC.

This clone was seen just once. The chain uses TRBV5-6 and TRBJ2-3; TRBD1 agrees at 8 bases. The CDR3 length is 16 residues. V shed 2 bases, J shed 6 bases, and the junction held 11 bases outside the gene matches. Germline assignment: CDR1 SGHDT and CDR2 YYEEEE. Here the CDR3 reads CASSFRIPGGVDTQYF. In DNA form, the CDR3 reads TGTGCCAGCAGCTTTCGAATACCAGGGGGCGTGGATACGCAGTATTTT.

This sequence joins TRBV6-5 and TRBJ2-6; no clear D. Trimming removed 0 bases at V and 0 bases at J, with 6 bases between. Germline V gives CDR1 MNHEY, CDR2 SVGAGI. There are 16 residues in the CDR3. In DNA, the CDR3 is TGTGCCAGCAGTTACTCGAGGCTCTCTGGGGCCAACGTCCTGACTTTC. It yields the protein CASSYSRLSGANVLTF.

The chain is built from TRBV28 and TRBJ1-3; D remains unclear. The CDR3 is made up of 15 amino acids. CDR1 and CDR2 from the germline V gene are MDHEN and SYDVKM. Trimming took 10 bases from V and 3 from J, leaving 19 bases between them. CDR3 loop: CATERRWRIGNTIYF. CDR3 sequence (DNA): TGTGCCACCGAGAGGAGGTGGCGCATTGGAAACACCATATATTTT.

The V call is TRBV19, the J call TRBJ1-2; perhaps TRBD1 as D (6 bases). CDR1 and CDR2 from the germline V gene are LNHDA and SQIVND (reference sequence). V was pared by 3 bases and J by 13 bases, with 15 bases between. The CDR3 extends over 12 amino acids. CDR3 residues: CASSIIRGRSTF. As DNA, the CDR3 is TGTGCCAGTAGTATCATCAGGGGTAGAAGCACCTTC.

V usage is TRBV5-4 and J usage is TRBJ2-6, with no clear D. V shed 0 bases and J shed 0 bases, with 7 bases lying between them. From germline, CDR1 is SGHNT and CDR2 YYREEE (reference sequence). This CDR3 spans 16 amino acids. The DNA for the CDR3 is TGTGCCAGCAGCTTGGTATCAAGCTCTGGGGCCAACGTCCTGACTTTC. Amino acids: CASSLVSSSGANVLTF.

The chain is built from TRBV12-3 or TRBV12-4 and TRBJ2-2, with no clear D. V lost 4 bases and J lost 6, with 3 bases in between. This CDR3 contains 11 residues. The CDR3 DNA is TGTGCCAGCAGTTACTCCGGGGAGCTGTTTTTT. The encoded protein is CASSYSGELFF.